The text below deals with one T cell receptor beta chain. The record originates from a study of blood T cell repertoires in COVID-19. Study at large: T cells, B-cell-depleted T cells, or PBMCs supplied cDNA or gDNA.

How the authors handled the data: Counts of nucleated cells, estimated from reference gene primer amplification, were obtained. The repertoire was sequenced with immunoSEQ multiplex PCR; TCRdb's copy has only in-frame clones and lacks some. V and J calls and clone size follow that table, whereas D and trimming were derived from the DNA. The data show more than 90,000 clones, approximately 78% seen once. The CDR3 contains 16 residues. V gave up 3 bases and J gave up 10 bases; unmatched junction bases: 15. The germline V gene encodes CDR1 GTSNPN and CDR2 SVGIG (reference sequence). Specimen: peripheral blood. J is TRBJ1-6 and V is TRBV30; TRBD1 agrees at 7 bases. The TCR sequence derives from a man between 65 and 80 years old with acute or convalescent COVID-19. The CDR3 spells CAWRWGQRQGKSPLHF. The CDR3 nucleotides are TGTGCCTGGAGGTGGGGGCAACGACAGGGAAAATCACCCCTCCACTTT.